These T cell receptor beta chains were read from a single sample in a study of shared clonotypes between healthy human individuals. Clones were sequenced by immunoSEQ multiplex PCR, and TCRdb holds only the in-frame ones, with some missing. In the table there are almost 700,000 clones, about 90% of which are singletons. Sequenced material: naive CD8+ T cells sorted from blood. The origin of the receptors is a man younger than 40 in good health. Each CDR3 is given with its conserved first and last residue. Each record gives: D gene, J gene, clone size, V gene, CDR3 DNA, CDR3 protein. The D gene is left open where the match is weak. Size values are once, few and many counts, or a class for expanded clones, and some rows have none.

TRBD2	TRBJ2-7	NA	TRBV15	TGTGCCACCAGCAGAGCCACCGCCGGCGGGAGCGTTTACGAGCAGTACTTC	CATSRATAGGSVYEQYF
NA	TRBJ2-7	NA	TRBV28	TGTGCCAGCAGCGACCCCGGGAGACCCTACGAGCAGTACTTC	CASSDPGRPYEQYF
NA	TRBJ2-1	NA	TRBV20-1	TGCAGTGCTAGAGATCGGCGAGAGCAGTTCTTC	CSARDRREQFF
NA	TRBJ2-1	NA	TRBV27	TGTGCCAGCAGTTTATCGGACGACACAGTATACAATGAGCAGTTCTTC	CASSLSDDTVYNEQFF
TRBD2	TRBJ2-3	NA	TRBV28	TGTGCCAGCAGTTATAATAGCGGGAGGGTTACAGATACGCAGTATTTT	CASSYNSGRVTDTQYF
NA	TRBJ2-7	few	TRBV28	TGTGCCAGCAGTTTATCGGGGCAGACCTACGAGCAGTACTTC	CASSLSGQTYEQYF
TRBD2	TRBJ2-1	NA	TRBV27	TGTGCCAGCAGTTTTCTAGCGGGAGGGCCGGAAAACTACAATGAGCAGTTCTTC	CASSFLAGGPENYNEQFF
TRBD2	TRBJ2-1	NA	TRBV13	TGTGCCAGCAGCCCGGGGGGATATGAGCAGTTCTTC	CASSPGGYEQFF
NA	TRBJ2-2	NA	TRBV25-1	TGTGCCAGCAGTGGGTCGGGGATCGGGGAGCTGTTTTTT	CASSGSGIGELFF
NA	TRBJ2-7	NA	TRBV7-2	TGTGCCAGCAGCTTACACTCCGGCAACTCCTACGAGCAGTACTTC	CASSLHSGNSYEQYF